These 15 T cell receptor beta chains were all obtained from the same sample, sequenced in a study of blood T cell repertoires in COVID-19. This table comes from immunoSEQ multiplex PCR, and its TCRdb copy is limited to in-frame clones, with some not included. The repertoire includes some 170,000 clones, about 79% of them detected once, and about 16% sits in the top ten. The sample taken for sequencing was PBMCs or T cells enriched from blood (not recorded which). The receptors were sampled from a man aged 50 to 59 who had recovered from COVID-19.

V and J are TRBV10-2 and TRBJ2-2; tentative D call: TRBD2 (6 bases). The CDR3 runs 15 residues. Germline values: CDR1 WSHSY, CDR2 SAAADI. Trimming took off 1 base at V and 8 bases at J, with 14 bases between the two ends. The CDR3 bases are TGCGCCAGCAGTGAGTTAGTGGGAGGATCGGGGGAGCTGTTTTTT. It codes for CASSELVGGSGELFF.

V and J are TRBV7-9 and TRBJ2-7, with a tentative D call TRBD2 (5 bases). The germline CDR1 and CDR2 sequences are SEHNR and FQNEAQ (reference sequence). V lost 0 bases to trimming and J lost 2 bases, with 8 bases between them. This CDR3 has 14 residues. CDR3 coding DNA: TGTGCCAGCAGCTTAGCCGGGATAACCTACGAGCAGTACTTC. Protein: CASSLAGITYEQYF.

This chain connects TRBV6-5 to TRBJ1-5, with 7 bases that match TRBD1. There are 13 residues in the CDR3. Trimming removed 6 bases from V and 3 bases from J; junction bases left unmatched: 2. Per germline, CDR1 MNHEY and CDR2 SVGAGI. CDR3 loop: CASRGQSNQPQHF. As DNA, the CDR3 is TGTGCCAGCAGGGGACAGTCCAATCAGCCCCAGCATTTT.

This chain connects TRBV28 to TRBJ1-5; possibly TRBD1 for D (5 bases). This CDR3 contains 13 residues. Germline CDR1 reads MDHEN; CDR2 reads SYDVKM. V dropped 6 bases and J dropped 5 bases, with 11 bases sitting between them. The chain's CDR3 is CASRPDSHQPQHF. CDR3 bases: TGTGCCAGCAGACCCGACAGTCATCAGCCCCAGCATTTT.

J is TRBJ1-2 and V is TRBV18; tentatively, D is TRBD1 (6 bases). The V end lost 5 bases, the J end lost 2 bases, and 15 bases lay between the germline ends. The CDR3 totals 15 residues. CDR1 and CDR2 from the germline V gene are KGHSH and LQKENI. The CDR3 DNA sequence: TGTGCCAGCTCAAGCCGGGACACGACAAACTATGGCTACACCTTC. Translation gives CASSSRDTTNYGYTF.

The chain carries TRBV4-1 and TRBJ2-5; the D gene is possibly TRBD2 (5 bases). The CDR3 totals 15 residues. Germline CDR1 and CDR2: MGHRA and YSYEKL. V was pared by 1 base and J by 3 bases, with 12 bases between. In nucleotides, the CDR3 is TGCGCCAGCAGCCAAGGCGGGCACTTCGAAGAGACCCAGTACTTC. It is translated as CASSQGGHFEETQYF.

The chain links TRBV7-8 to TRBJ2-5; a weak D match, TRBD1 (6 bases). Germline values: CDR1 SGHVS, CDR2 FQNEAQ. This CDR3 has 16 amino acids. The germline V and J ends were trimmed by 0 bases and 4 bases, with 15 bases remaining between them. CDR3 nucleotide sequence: TGTGCCAGCAGCTTAGCGATGGGGCAGGGGAGAGAGACCCAGTACTTC. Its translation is CASSLAMGQGRETQYF.

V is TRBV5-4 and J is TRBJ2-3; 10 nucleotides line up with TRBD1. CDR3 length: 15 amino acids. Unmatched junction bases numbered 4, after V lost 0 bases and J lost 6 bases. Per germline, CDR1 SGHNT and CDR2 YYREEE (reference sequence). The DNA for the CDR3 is TGTGCCAGCAGCTTGGCGGGACAGGGGTTGGATACGCAGTATTTT. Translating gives CASSLAGQGLDTQYF.

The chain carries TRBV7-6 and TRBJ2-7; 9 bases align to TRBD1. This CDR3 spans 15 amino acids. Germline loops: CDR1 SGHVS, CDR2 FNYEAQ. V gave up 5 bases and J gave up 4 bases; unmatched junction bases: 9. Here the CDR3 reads CASSPGTGPSYEQYF. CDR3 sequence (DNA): TGTGCCAGCAGCCCAGGGACAGGGCCCTCTTACGAGCAGTACTTC.

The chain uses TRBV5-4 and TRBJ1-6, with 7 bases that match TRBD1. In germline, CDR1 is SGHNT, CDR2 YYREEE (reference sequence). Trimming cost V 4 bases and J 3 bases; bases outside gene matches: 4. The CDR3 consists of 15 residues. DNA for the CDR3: TGTGCCAGCAGCAAAGGGACAGACTATAATTCACCCCTCCACTTT. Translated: CASSKGTDYNSPLHF.

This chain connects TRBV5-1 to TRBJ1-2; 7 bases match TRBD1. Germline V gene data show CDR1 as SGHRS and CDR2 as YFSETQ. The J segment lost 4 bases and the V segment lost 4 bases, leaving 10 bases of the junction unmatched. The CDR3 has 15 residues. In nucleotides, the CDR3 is TGCGCCAGCAGCGGGCCGGGACAGATTTTCTATGGCTACACCTTC. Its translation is CASSGPGQIFYGYTF.

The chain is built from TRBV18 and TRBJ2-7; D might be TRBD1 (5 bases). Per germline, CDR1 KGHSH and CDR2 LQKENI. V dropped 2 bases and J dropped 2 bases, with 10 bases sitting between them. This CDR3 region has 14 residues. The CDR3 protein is CASSPNDRAYEQYF. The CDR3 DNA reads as TGTGCCAGCTCACCAAATGACAGAGCCTACGAGCAGTACTTC.

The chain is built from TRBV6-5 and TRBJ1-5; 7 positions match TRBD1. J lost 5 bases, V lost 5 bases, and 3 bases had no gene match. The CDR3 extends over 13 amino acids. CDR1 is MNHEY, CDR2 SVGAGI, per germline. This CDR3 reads CASSTTGDQPQHF. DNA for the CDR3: TGTGCCAGCAGTACCACAGGGGATCAGCCCCAGCATTTT.

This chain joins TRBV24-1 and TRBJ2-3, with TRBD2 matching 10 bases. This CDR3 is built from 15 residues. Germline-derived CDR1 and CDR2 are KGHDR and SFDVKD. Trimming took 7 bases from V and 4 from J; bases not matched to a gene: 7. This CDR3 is CATRSGGAWADTQYF. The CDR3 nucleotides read TGTGCCACCAGGAGCGGGGGGGCCTGGGCAGATACGCAGTATTTT.

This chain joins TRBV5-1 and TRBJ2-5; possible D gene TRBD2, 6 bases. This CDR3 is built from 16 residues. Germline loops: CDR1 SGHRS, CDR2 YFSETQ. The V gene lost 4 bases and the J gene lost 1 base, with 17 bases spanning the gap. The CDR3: CASSPGSGSTQETQYF. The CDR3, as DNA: TGCGCCAGCAGCCCTGGGAGCGGGTCTACCCAAGAGACCCAGTACTTC. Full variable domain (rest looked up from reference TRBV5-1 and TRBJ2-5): KAGVTQTPRYLIKTRGQQVTLSCSPISGHRSVSWYQQTPGQGLQFLFEYFSETQRNKGNFPGRFSGRQFSNSRSEMNVSTLELGDSALYLCASSPGSGSTQETQYFGPGTRLLVL.